This T cell receptor (beta chain) is drawn from a study of blood T cell repertoires in COVID-19. At the level of the study: Both acute and convalescent COVID-19 samples were obtained from the United States, Italy and Spain. The analysed material was cDNA or gDNA that came from T cells, B-cell-depleted T cells, or PBMCs.

Deletions cut 3 bases from V and 7 bases from J, with 9 bases between. The CDR3 loop spans 12 amino acids. Germline V CDR1 and CDR2: KGHSH, LQKENI. The table came from immunoSEQ multiplex PCR; TCRdb's copy has only in-frame clones and leaves some out. The table has hundreds of thousands of clones, over 75% seen once. Participants were aged 18 to 89 years from 24 US areas. Cohort 3 donors were reported recovered after two negative PCRs, clearance, or symptom resolution. The sequenced material came from PBMCs or T cells enriched from blood (not recorded which). The rearrangement joins TRBV18 to TRBJ1-1, with unresolved D. The source of this sequence is a middle-aged man who had recovered from COVID-19. The CDR3: CASSPAGVEAFF. CDR3 in DNA: TGTGCCAGCTCACCTGCCGGGGTTGAAGCTTTCTTT.